The sequence of this TCR beta chain was determined in a study of tumor and adjacent non-tumor tissue in lung cancer. Regarding this clonotype: A read error may produce the germline difference seen at one junction end.

No cell sorting was done before RNA was extracted from the tissue. CDR3 length: 14 residues. CDR1 is DFQATT, CDR2 SNEGSKA, per germline (reference sequence). A modified ARM-PCR protocol with three rounds of nested PCR amplified TCRbeta. MiXCR was run by TCRdb on the multiplex PCR reads, yielding one entry per CDR3 protein. Found here are 55,000 to 75,000 distinct CDR3 sequences, almost 60% of them singletons; the top ten hold around 20%. Specimen: lung tumor tissue. The origin of this receptor is a man aged 50 to 59 with non-small cell lung cancer. V gene TRBV20-1 combines with J gene TRBJ2-1; 7 bases are shared with TRBD2. CDR3 sequence reads: CRASETSFYNEQFF. The CDR3 bases are TGCAGAGCTAGTGAGACTAGCTTCTACAATGAGCAGTTCTTC.